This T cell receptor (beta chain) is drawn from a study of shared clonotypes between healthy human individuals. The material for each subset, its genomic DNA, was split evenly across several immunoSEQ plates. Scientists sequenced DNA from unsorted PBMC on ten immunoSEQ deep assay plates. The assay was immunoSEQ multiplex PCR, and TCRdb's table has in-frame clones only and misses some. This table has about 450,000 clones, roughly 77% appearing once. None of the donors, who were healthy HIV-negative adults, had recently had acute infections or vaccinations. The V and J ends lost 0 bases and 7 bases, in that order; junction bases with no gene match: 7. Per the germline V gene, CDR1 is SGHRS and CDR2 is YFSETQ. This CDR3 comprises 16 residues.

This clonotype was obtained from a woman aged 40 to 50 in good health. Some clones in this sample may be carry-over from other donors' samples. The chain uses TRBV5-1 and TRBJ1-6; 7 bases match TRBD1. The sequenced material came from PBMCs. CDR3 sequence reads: CASSLAWTGINSPLHF. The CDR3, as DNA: TGCGCCAGCAGCTTGGCTTGGACAGGAATCAATTCACCCCTCCACTTT.